The sequence of this TCR beta chain was determined in a study of cytomegalovirus exposure and HLA in healthy donors. PCR primers comprised 60 Vbeta and 13 Jbeta primers. Method: immunoSEQ multiplex PCR; TCRdb's copy keeps in-frame clones and lacks some. Among over 150,000 clones listed, under 85% were seen once. Whole-study results and caveats: Under in vitro conditions, a few CMV-associated chains were confirmed as specific for CMV antigens. Later analysis suggested most CMV-associated TCR beta chains were HLA-restricted. CMV serostatus was the only recorded immune exposure for donors.

Germline V gene sequence: CDR1 SNHLY, CDR2 FYNNEI. This CDR3 has 14 amino acids. Trimming removed 6 bases from V and 5 bases from J, with 16 bases in between. For this clone: Its antigen is undetermined.

This chain connects TRBV2 to TRBJ2-5; weak D call: TRBD1 (5 bases). The TCR originated in a woman between 18 and 29 years old in good health and CMV-seronegative. Sequencing was carried out using PBMCs. The CDR3 loop reads CASRQQDEWETQYF. CDR3 sequence (DNA): TGTGCCAGCAGACAACAGGATGAGTGGGAGACCCAGTACTTC.